These T cell receptor beta chains were read from a single sample in a study of blood T cell repertoires in COVID-19. Profiling relied on immunoSEQ multiplex PCR, and the TCRdb table lists in-frame clones only, not all of them. Of around 310,000 clones listed, around 89% were seen once; the top ten hold about 1%. The sequenced sample was peripheral blood. The receptors stem from a woman aged 40 to 50 with COVID-19, enrolled during active disease. Each CDR3 is given with its conserved first and last residue. Fields, in order: J gene, clone size, D gene, V gene, CDR3 protein, CDR3 DNA. A D gene is named only where the DNA matches it firmly. Size is omitted from some rows. Given values are once, few, many or a class for expanded clones.

TRBJ1-1 . . TRBV7-9 CASSSQADTEAFF TGTGCCAGCAGCTCCCAGGCAGACACTGAAGCTTTCTTT
TRBJ1-1 . . TRBV5-1 CASRNRANTEAFF TGCGCCAGCAGAAATCGCGCGAACACTGAAGCTTTCTTT
TRBJ2-2 few . TRBV7-9 CASSWSHKKYTGELFF TGTGCCAGCAGCTGGAGCCACAAGAAATACACCGGGGAGCTGTTTTTT
TRBJ2-2 . TRBD2 TRBV7-3 CASSSKQPGLAGGTGELFF TGTGCCAGCAGCTCCAAACAACCCGGACTAGCGGGAGGAACCGGGGAGCTGTTTTTT
TRBJ1-4 once . TRBV10-1 CASSSHRATNEKLFF TGCGCCAGCAGCAGCCACAGGGCAACTAATGAAAAACTGTTTTTT
TRBJ2-1 . TRBD2 TRBV19 CAILGLARRYNEQFF TGTGCCATCCTGGGACTAGCGAGGAGATACAATGAGCAGTTCTTC
TRBJ2-2 . . TRBV6-5 CASISGQRPGELFF TGTGCCAGCATCTCAGGACAGCGGCCCGGGGAGCTGTTTTTT
TRBJ2-7 . . TRBV6-5 CASSYSQVSHEQYF TGTGCCAGCAGTTACTCCCAGGTATCCCACGAGCAGTACTTC
TRBJ1-2 . . TRBV28 CASSLGQGGYGYTF TGTGCCAGCAGTTTAGGGCAGGGCGGATATGGCTACACCTTC
TRBJ2-7 . . TRBV3-1/TRBV3-2 CASSRVPSSYEQYF TGTGCCAGCAGCCGGGTTCCTAGCTCCTACGAGCAGTACTTC
TRBJ1-1 . . TRBV4-1 CASSRDLSEALF TGCGCCAGCAGCCGGGACTTATCTGAAGCTCTCTTT
TRBJ2-1 . TRBD2 TRBV7-8 CASTKGTSNEQFF TGTGCCAGCACCAAGGGGACTAGCAATGAGCAGTTCTTC
TRBJ2-3 . TRBD2 TRBV5-4 CASSQGLSGGVDTQYF TGTGCCAGCAGCCAGGGACTAAGCGGGGGTGTAGATACGCAGTATTTT
TRBJ1-1 . TRBD1 TRBV4-2 CASSQDQGENTEAFF TGTGCCAGCAGCCAAGATCAGGGGGAGAACACTGAAGCTTTCTTT
TRBJ2-7 . . TRBV27 CASSFLGNSYEQYF TGTGCCAGCAGTTTTTTGGGCAACTCCTACGAGCAGTACTTC
TRBJ2-6 . . TRBV19 CASSIPPGVAGANVLTF TGTGCCAGTAGTATACCGCCAGGGGTTGCTGGGGCCAACGTCCTGACTTTC
TRBJ1-6 once TRBD1 TRBV30 CAWSVLGQGYSPLHF TGTGCCTGGAGTGTATTGGGACAGGGTTATTCACCCCTCCACTTT
TRBJ2-1 . TRBD2 TRBV6-5 CASSPLAGGYNEQFF TGTGCCAGCAGTCCCCTAGCGGGGGGATACAATGAGCAGTTCTTC
TRBJ2-4 . TRBD2 TRBV27 CASSRTGTSGVAKNIQYF TGTGCCAGCAGTCGAACCGGGACTAGCGGGGTAGCCAAAAACATTCAGTACTTC
TRBJ2-7 . TRBD1 TRBV6-6 CASRPGQGTEQYF TGTGCCAGCAGGCCCGGACAGGGGACCGAGCAGTACTTC
TRBJ2-5 . . TRBV18 CASSPLDTHQETQYF TGTGCCAGCTCACCACTGGACACTCACCAAGAGACCCAGTACTTC
TRBJ1-3 once . TRBV28 CASSLSKGARGNTIYF TGTGCCAGCAGTTTAAGCAAGGGAGCGAGGGGAAACACCATATATTTT
TRBJ2-1 . TRBD1 TRBV7-8 CASSFGTGLIF TGTGCCAGCAGCTTCGGGACAGGGCTGATCTTC
TRBJ2-3 . . TRBV7-6 CASSTQTGGPTDTQYF TGTGCCAGCAGCACACAAACGGGGGGCCCCACAGATACGCAGTATTTT
TRBJ2-1 . . TRBV7-6 CASSLNSNEQFF TGTGCCAGCAGCTTAAACAGCAATGAGCAGTTCTTC
TRBJ1-5 few . TRBV6-6 CASSYTGNNQPQHF TGTGCCAGCAGTTACACAGGGAACAATCAGCCCCAGCATTTT
TRBJ1-4 . . TRBV5-1 CASSLAGLGEKLFF TGCGCCAGCAGCTTGGCGGGACTTGGGGAAAAACTGTTTTTT
TRBJ1-2 . TRBD1 TRBV7-9 CASTQRDRINYGYTF TGTGCCAGCACACAACGGGACAGAATAAACTATGGCTACACCTTC
TRBJ1-5 . . TRBV27 CASSLAGKNQPQHF TGTGCCAGCAGTTTAGCAGGCAAAAATCAGCCCCAGCATTTT
TRBJ2-2 . TRBD1 TRBV14 CASSRQGNTGELFF TGTGCCAGCAGCCGACAGGGGAACACCGGGGAGCTGTTTTTT
TRBJ1-6 . . TRBV20-1 CSASQGGDSPLHF TGCAGTGCTAGTCAGGGAGGGGATTCACCCCTCCACTTT
TRBJ1-1 . TRBD1 TRBV7-9 CASSWRGQGAVNTEAFF TGTGCCAGCAGCTGGAGGGGCCAGGGGGCCGTGAACACTGAAGCTTTCTTT
TRBJ1-2 . . TRBV27 CASSSLARGRGYTF TGTGCCAGCAGTTCGCTCGCCAGGGGTCGAGGCTACACCTTC
TRBJ1-1 . . TRBV11-2 CASRPPSGGPNTEAFF TGTGCCAGCAGACCCCCGTCCGGGGGACCGAACACTGAAGCTTTCTTT
TRBJ2-1 . TRBD1 TRBV11-2 CASSLKILTGQGDGNEQFF TGTGCCAGCAGCTTAAAAATTCTGACGGGACAGGGGGATGGTAATGAGCAGTTCTTC
TRBJ2-1 . TRBD2 TRBV9 CASSVEAGAYNEQFF TGTGCCAGCAGCGTAGAAGCGGGGGCTTACAATGAGCAGTTCTTC
TRBJ1-6 . . TRBV9 CASSVAGPNSPLHF TGTGCCAGCAGCGTAGCAGGGCCGAATTCACCCCTCCACTTT
TRBJ1-2 . . TRBV6-5 CASNSGGYGYTF TGTGCCAGCAACTCGGGGGGGTATGGCTACACCTTC
TRBJ2-3 . TRBD2 TRBV2 CASLAGEGADTQYF TGTGCCAGCCTAGCGGGAGAAGGGGCAGATACGCAGTATTTT
TRBJ2-7 . . TRBV6-5 CASRPGYSYEQYF TGTGCCAGCAGGCCCGGGTACTCCTACGAGCAGTACTTC
TRBJ2-4 . . TRBV29-1 CSVWQVRNIQYF TGCAGCGTTTGGCAGGTCCGGAACATTCAGTACTTC
TRBJ2-7 few TRBD2 TRBV6-2/TRBV6-3 CASSYSGSNGEQYF TGTGCCAGCAGTTACAGCGGGAGTAACGGCGAGCAGTACTTC
TRBJ2-7 . . TRBV6-2/TRBV6-3 CASSYTGHGEQYF TGTGCCAGCAGTTATACAGGCCACGGCGAGCAGTACTTC
TRBJ1-2 . . TRBV6-2/TRBV6-3 CASSQRAYGYTF TGTGCCAGCAGCCAGAGGGCATACGGCTACACCTTC
TRBJ1-1 . . TRBV7-8 CASSLQNRATNTEAFF TGTGCCAGCAGCTTACAGAACAGGGCTACGAACACTGAAGCTTTCTTT
TRBJ1-1 . . TRBV5-4 CASSLAGGNTEAFF TGTGCCAGCAGCCTCGCCGGTGGGAACACTGAAGCTTTCTTT
TRBJ2-4 . . TRBV28 CASSSHSRRRRENIQYF TGTGCCAGCAGTTCTCACTCTCGCCGACGCCGGGAAAACATTCAGTACTTC
TRBJ1-2 once TRBD1 TRBV12-3/TRBV12-4 CASSLGTGSGYTF TGTGCCAGCAGTTTAGGGACAGGGAGTGGCTACACCTTC
TRBJ2-6 . . TRBV4-3 CASSQEPSSGANVLTF TGCGCCAGCAGCCAAGAACCTAGCTCTGGGGCCAACGTCCTGACTTTC
TRBJ1-2 . . TRBV18 CASSPRPSHNYGYTF TGTGCCAGCTCACCACGGCCGTCTCACAACTATGGCTACACCTTC
TRBJ2-3 . TRBD2 TRBV9 CASSVSGRGADTQYF TGTGCCAGCAGCGTTAGCGGGAGGGGCGCAGATACGCAGTATTTT